This TCR beta chain was identified in a study of T cell responses to AZD1222 COVID-19 vaccine. Overall study findings and caveats: Compared with day 0, the breadth and depth of the Spike-specific TCR repertoire rose significantly after two doses of AZD1222. The number of AZD1222 recipients seropositive at baseline was only five or six. Nearly half of the spike-specific TCRs reportedly recognize variant regions that carry no mutations.

The count of this clone is one. The antigen remains undetermined. The V gene's germline CDR1 is MNHEY and CDR2 SMNVEV (reference sequence). V was trimmed by 7 bases and J by 1 base, leaving 14 bases between them. The CDR3 loop spans 14 amino acids. Sequenced by immunoSEQ multiplex PCR; TCRdb stores in-frame clones only, minus some. Among about 130,000 clones listed, 80% to 90% were seen once. The chain uses TRBV27 and TRBJ2-7, with D perhaps matching TRBD2 (5 bases). The sample consisted of peripheral blood, taken on day 0 of AZD1222 vaccination. The TCR comes from an adult in good health. For the CDR3, the DNA is TGTGCCAGCATAAAAGGACTCTCATCCTACGAGCAGTACTTC. It yields the protein CASIKGLSSYEQYF.